The next 24 T cell receptor beta chains were all read from a single sample in a study of cytomegalovirus exposure and HLA in healthy donors. Researchers ran the PCR with 60 Vbeta and 13 Jbeta primers. The method was immunoSEQ multiplex PCR; TCRdb's version includes in-frame clones alone and lacks a portion of them. The sample records around 130,000 clones, 75% to 85% being singletons. Sequencing was carried out using PBMCs. The receptors here all came from a woman aged 18-30 years in good health and CMV-seropositive.

The chain links TRBV5-6 to TRBJ2-7; D is possibly TRBD1 (5 bases). Germline V gene lookup returns CDR1 SGHDT and CDR2 YYEEEE. V lost 4 bases to trimming and J lost 3 bases, with 14 bases between them. This CDR3 has 14 residues. In DNA form, the CDR3 reads TGTGCCAGCAGCCGTAGGACAAGGAGCTACGAGCAGTACTTC. Its translation: CASSRRTRSYEQYF.

The chain recombines TRBV30 with TRBJ2-7, with D tentatively TRBD1 (6 bases). Trimming stripped 1 base from V and 3 bases from J, with 19 bases between. The germline V gene has CDR1 GTSNPN and CDR2 SVGIG (reference sequence). The CDR3 covers 16 residues. The CDR3 region is CAWSDADPGHYYEQYF. CDR3 nucleotide sequence: TGTGCCTGGAGTGACGCCGATCCGGGACATTACTACGAGCAGTACTTC.

There are a few counts of this clone. The genes are TRBV7-9 and TRBJ2-7, with 9 bases matching TRBD2. The CDR3 is made up of 14 amino acids. The germline CDR1 and CDR2 sequences are SEHNR and FQNEAQ (reference sequence). The V gene end was trimmed by 1 base and the J gene end by 2 bases; junction bases not matched to a gene: 0. The CDR3 DNA sequence: TGTGCCAGCAGCTTAGAGCGGGGGGCCTACGAGCAGTACTTC. Translation: CASSLERGAYEQYF.

This chain links TRBV5-1 with TRBJ2-5; perhaps TRBD2 as D (5 bases). V lost 7 bases, J lost 0 bases, and 10 bases lay in between. This CDR3 region has 13 residues. CDR1 and CDR2 from the germline V gene are SGHRS and YFSETQ. This chain's CDR3 is CASGSGNQETQYF. The CDR3 nucleotides read TGCGCCAGCGGCTCCGGGAACCAAGAGACCCAGTACTTC.

This rearrangement joins TRBV19 to TRBJ1-6; 9 bases are a match to TRBD1. Germline V gene lookup returns CDR1 LNHDA and CDR2 SQIVND (reference sequence). This CDR3 has 14 amino acids. The trim removed 4 bases at V and 8 bases at J, leaving 3 bases unmatched. CDR3 sequence: CASSTGTGYSPLHF. CDR3 bases: TGTGCCAGTAGTACCGGGACAGGGTATTCACCCCTCCACTTT.

The V and J genes are TRBV5-4 and TRBJ2-7; TRBD2 matches at 8 bases. The CDR3 has 14 residues. In germline, CDR1 is SGHNT, CDR2 YYREEE (reference sequence). The ends lost 2 bases at V and 6 bases at J; junction bases unmatched: 7. CDR3 amino acids: CASSLPGGASEQYF. The CDR3, as DNA: TGTGCCAGCAGCTTACCCGGGGGGGCGAGCGAGCAGTACTTC.

Worth noting for this clone: Germline and junction disagree at one end, which may indicate a read error. The V call is TRBV11-2, the J call TRBJ2-3; maybe TRBD2 (5 bases). The CDR3 totals 16 residues. Germline V lookup: CDR1 SGHAT, CDR2 FQNNGV. CDR3 amino acids: CASNLGTSSRTDTQYF. Here the CDR3 DNA reads TGTGCCAGCAACTTAGGAACTAGTTCTAGGACAGATACGCAGTATTTT.

The chain uses TRBV9 and TRBJ1-3; D ambiguous. The germline V gene encodes CDR1 SGDLS and CDR2 YYNGEE. Trimming left V 5 bases short and J 0 bases short, with 6 bases between. There are 13 residues in the CDR3. CDR3 DNA sequence: TGTGCCAGCAGTAAGAGCTCTGGAAACACCATATATTTT. Protein: CASSKSSGNTIYF.

The gene calls are TRBV7-9 and TRBJ2-7; D uncertain. The germline gives CDR1 SEHNR, CDR2 FQNEAQ (reference sequence). V lost 1 base, J lost 5 bases, and 15 bases lay in between. The CDR3 covers 15 residues. The CDR3: CASSLGAHQYDEQYF. The CDR3, as DNA: TGTGCCAGCAGCTTAGGGGCCCATCAATACGACGAGCAGTACTTC.

This chain links TRBV10-3 with TRBJ1-6; tentative D call: TRBD1 (5 bases). Germline V gene lookup returns CDR1 ENHRY and CDR2 SYGVKD. The V gene lost 8 bases and the J gene lost 10 bases, with 15 bases spanning the gap. The CDR3 loop spans 13 amino acids. The CDR3 bases are TGTGCCATCGCCAGGGAAGGGGAATCACCCCTCCACTTT. Its protein product is CAIAREGESPLHF.

The chain employs TRBV4-1 and TRBJ1-1, with TRBD1 identical over 8 bases. CDR1 is MGHRA and CDR2 is YSYEKL in the germline V gene. This CDR3 spans 14 amino acids. V gave up 4 bases and J gave up 5 bases; unmatched junction bases: 6. DNA of the CDR3: TGCGCCAGCAGCCCGGGACAGGCGACGACTGAAGCTTTCTTT. It yields the protein CASSPGQATTEAFF.

V gene TRBV30 combines with J gene TRBJ2-6; TRBD2 is a possible D gene (6 bases). This CDR3 has 17 amino acids. Between the trimmed V and J ends, which lost 2 bases and 0 bases, there was a span of 14 bases. Germline V gives CDR1 GTSNPN, CDR2 SVGIG (reference sequence). CDR3 in DNA: TGTGCCTGGAGTCGGGGGATAGGGCACTCTGGGGCCAACGTCCTGACTTTC. Its protein product is CAWSRGIGHSGANVLTF.

The chain is built from TRBV30 and TRBJ2-3, with D possibly TRBD2 on 5 matching bases. Trimming removed 2 bases from V and 3 bases from J, with 15 bases in between. Germline-derived CDR1 and CDR2 are GTSNPN and SVGIG (reference sequence). The CDR3 has 15 residues. The CDR3 DNA follows: TGTGCCTGGAGTCCCGGGCAACCGGGGACAGATACGCAGTATTTT. Its protein product is CAWSPGQPGTDTQYF.

The genes are TRBV11-3 and TRBJ2-2; TRBD1 is a possible D gene (5 bases). This CDR3 has 16 residues. Germline V gives CDR1 SGHNT, CDR2 YENEEA. The V end lost 0 bases, the J end lost 1 base, and 9 bases lay between the germline ends. The CDR3 is CASSLDHQGNTGELFF. CDR3 coding DNA: TGTGCCAGCAGCTTAGATCATCAGGGGAACACCGGGGAGCTGTTTTTT. The whole variable domain, filled in from reference TRBV11-3 and TRBJ2-2, reads EAGVVQSPRYKIIEKKQPVAFWCNPISGHNTLYWYLQNLGQGPELLIRYENEEAVDDSQLPKDRFSAERLKGVDSTLKIQPAELGDSAVYLCASSLDHQGNTGELFFGEGSRLTVL.

The rearrangement joins TRBV11-2 to TRBJ2-4, with 7 bases identical to TRBD2. CDR1 and CDR2 (germline): SGHAT, FQNNGV. The V and J ends lost 5 bases and 8 bases, in that order; junction bases with no gene match: 6. The CDR3 extends over 13 amino acids. CDR3 loop: CASSLGGDDIQYF. CDR3 bases: TGTGCCAGCAGCCTGGGGGGGGACGACATTCAGTACTTC.

The chain employs TRBV11-2 and TRBJ1-1; D not resolved. CDR1 SGHAT and CDR2 FQNNGV come from the germline V gene. This CDR3 is 11 amino acids long. V was trimmed by 4 bases and J by 11 bases, leaving 11 bases between them. The CDR3 loop is CASSSLYVAFF. CDR3 in DNA: TGTGCCAGCAGCTCTCTCTACGTGGCTTTCTTT.

The chain joins TRBV12-5 to TRBJ2-7; 10 positions agree with TRBD1. Unmatched junction bases numbered 13, after V lost 2 bases and J lost 6 bases. Germline V gene lookup returns CDR1 LGHNT and CDR2 FRNRAP. The length of the CDR3 is 17 residues. The CDR3 nucleotides are TGTGCTAGTGGTTTGATCCTGCTGGGACAGGGGTACCTCGAGCAGTACTTC. Translation: CASGLILLGQGYLEQYF.

This chain links TRBV28 with TRBJ1-2; 9 nucleotides agree with TRBD1. With V trimmed by 4 bases and J by 8 bases, 5 bases remained unmatched. CDR1 and CDR2 from the germline V gene are MDHEN and SYDVKM. The CDR3 extends over 13 amino acids. The CDR3 loop is CASSSTGGWGYTF. The DNA of the CDR3 is TGTGCCAGCAGTTCGACAGGGGGTTGGGGCTACACCTTC.

Concerning this clone: The sample carries other DNA sequences with the same CDR3. The rearrangement joins TRBV12-5 to TRBJ2-7; 8 nucleotides match TRBD1. Germline CDR1 LGHNT, CDR2 FRNRAP. The length of the CDR3 is 13 residues. V lost 1 base and J lost 4; bases outside the gene matches: 0. DNA of the CDR3: TGTGCTAGTGGTTTGGACAGGGGGTACGAGCAGTACTTC. This translates into CASGLDRGYEQYF.

This clone appeared once. The chain uses TRBV19 and TRBJ2-5; TRBD2 aligns across 7 bases. Gene TRBJ2-7 matches the end of the DNA better, so the J call may be wrong. Germline CDR1 LNHDA, CDR2 SQIVND (reference sequence). CDR3 size: 14 residues. The CDR3 bases are TGTGCCAGTAGTCACGGGGGGAGCTCCTACGAGCAGTACTTC. It codes for CASSHGGSSYEQYF.

V and J are TRBV5-1 and TRBJ1-1; weak D call: TRBD1 (5 bases). CDR3 length equals 14 residues. V shed 2 bases and J shed 0 bases, with 8 bases lying between them. CDR1 SGHRS and CDR2 YFSETQ come from the germline V gene. The CDR3 nucleotides read TGCGCCAGCAGCTTTAGGGGTATGAACACTGAAGCTTTCTTT. Translated, it gives CASSFRGMNTEAFF.

This chain joins TRBV6-5 and TRBJ2-6, with D perhaps TRBD1 (6 bases). Germline V gene data show CDR1 as MNHEY and CDR2 as SVGAGI. CDR3 length equals 15 residues. V lost 7 bases and J 1 base, leaving 11 bases between the germline ends. CDR3 in DNA: TGTGCCAGCACCTTAGGGGGTTCTGGGGCCAACGTCCTGACTTTC. Protein sequence: CASTLGGSGANVLTF.

This clone was observed once. CDR3 in DNA: TGTGCCAGCAGCTGGGGGGGTTCGGCCAAAAACATTCAGTACTTC. Protein: CASSWGGSAKNIQYF. This chain uses TRBV7-9 with TRBJ2-4; TRBD2 matches 7 bases. J gave up 1 base and V 4 bases, and 4 bases lay outside the gene matches. Germline V gives CDR1 SEHNR, CDR2 FQNEAQ (reference sequence). CDR3 length: 15 amino acids.

The chain combines TRBV6-5 with TRBJ1-4; D unresolved. The CDR3 is made up of 16 amino acids. V dropped 6 bases and J dropped 10 bases, with 24 bases sitting between them. Germline-derived CDR1 and CDR2 are MNHEY and SVGAGI. CDR3 sequence: CASRYGWRAHHRKLFF. The CDR3 nucleotides are TGTGCCAGCAGATACGGCTGGCGGGCCCACCACCGAAAACTGTTTTTT.